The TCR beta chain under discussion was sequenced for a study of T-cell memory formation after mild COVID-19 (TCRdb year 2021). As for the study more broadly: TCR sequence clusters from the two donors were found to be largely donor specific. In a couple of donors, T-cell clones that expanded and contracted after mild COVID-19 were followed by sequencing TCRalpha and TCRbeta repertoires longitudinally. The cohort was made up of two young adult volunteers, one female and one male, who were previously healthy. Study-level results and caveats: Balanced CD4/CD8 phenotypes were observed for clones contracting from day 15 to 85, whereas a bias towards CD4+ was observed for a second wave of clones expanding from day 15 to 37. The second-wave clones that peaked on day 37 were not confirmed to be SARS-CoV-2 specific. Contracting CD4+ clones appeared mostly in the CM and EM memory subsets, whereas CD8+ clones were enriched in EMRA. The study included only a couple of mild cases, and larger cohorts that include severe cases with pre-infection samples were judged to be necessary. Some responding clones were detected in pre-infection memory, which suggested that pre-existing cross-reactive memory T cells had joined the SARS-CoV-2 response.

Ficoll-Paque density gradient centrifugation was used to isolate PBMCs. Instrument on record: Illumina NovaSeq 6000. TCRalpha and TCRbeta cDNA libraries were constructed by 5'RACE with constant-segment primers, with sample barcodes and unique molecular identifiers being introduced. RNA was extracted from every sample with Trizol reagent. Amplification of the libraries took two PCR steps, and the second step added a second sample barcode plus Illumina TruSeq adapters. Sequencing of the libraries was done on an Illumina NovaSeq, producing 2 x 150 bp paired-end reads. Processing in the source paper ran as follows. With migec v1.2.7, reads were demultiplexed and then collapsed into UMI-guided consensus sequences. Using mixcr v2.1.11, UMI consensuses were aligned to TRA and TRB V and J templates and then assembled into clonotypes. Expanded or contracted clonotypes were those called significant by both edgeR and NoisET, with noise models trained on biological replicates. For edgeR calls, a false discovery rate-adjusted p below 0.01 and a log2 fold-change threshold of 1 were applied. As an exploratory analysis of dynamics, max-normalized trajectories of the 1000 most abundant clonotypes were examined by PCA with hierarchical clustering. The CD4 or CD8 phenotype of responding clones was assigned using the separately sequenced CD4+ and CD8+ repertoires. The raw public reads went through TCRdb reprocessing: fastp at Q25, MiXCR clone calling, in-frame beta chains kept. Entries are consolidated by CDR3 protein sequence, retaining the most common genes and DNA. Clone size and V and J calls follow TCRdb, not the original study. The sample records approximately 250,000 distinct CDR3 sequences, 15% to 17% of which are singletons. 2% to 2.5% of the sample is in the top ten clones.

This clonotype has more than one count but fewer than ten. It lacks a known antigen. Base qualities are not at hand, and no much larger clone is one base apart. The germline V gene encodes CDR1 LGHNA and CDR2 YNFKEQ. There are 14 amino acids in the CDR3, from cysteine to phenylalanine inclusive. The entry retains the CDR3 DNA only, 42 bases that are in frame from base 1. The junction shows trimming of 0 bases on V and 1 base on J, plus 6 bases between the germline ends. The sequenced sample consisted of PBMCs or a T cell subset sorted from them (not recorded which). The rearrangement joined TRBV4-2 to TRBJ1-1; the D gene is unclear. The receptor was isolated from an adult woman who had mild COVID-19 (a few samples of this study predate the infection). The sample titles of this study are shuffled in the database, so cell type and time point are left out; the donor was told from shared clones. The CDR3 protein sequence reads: CASSQDYSNTEAFF. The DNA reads TGTGCCAGCAGCCAAGATTACTCGAACACTGAAGCTTTCTTT.